A selection of T cell receptor beta chains follows, all from one sample in a study of blood T cell repertoires in COVID-19. Clones were sequenced by immunoSEQ multiplex PCR, and TCRdb holds only the in-frame ones, with some missing. The data contain roughly 320,000 clones, over 75% of them singletons. Sequencing was performed on PBMCs or T cells enriched from blood (not recorded which). The receptors shown here come from a man aged 30 to 45 who had recovered from COVID-19. Both conserved end residues are part of each CDR3. A D gene is named only where the DNA matches it firmly. Part of the rows lack a size; the others show once, few, many or a class for expanded clones.

d_call	clone_size	v_call	j_call	cdr3_aa	cdr3_nt
.	.	TRBV27	TRBJ1-1	CASSFGGLYSEAFF	TGTGCCAGCAGTTTCGGGGGGTTATACTCTGAAGCTTTCTTT
TRBD2	.	TRBV11-2	TRBJ2-7	CASSYLAGGPHEQYF	TGTGCCAGCAGCTATCTAGCGGGAGGGCCGCACGAGCAGTACTTC
TRBD2	once	TRBV9	TRBJ2-1	CASSVGGLAGGPIPNNEQFF	TGTGCCAGCAGCGTAGGGGGGCTAGCGGGAGGGCCCATTCCGAACAATGAGCAGTTCTTC
.	few	TRBV15	TRBJ2-3	CATSRSRRVTDTQYF	TGTGCCACCAGCAGATCCCGGAGGGTTACAGATACGCAGTATTTT
.	.	TRBV30	TRBJ2-2	CAWSRENTGELFF	TGTGCCTGGAGTAGAGAGAACACCGGGGAGCTGTTTTTT
.	.	TRBV3-1/TRBV3-2	TRBJ2-7	CASSQVRYGEQYF	TGTGCCAGCAGCCAGGTCAGATATGGCGAGCAGTACTTC
.	.	TRBV6-5	TRBJ2-7	CASSRSQGSSYEQYF	TGTGCCAGCAGTCGGTCTCAGGGGAGCTCCTACGAGCAGTACTTC
TRBD1	few	TRBV2	TRBJ1-3	CASSAGQVGGNTIYF	TGTGCCAGCAGTGCAGGACAGGTCGGCGGAAACACCATATATTTT
TRBD2	.	TRBV4-1	TRBJ2-2	CASSHPGLLSAGGGTGELFF	TGCGCCAGCAGCCACCCCGGGTTGCTTTCAGCGGGGGGGGGCACCGGGGAGCTGTTTTTT
.	once	TRBV18	TRBJ1-2	CASLKDDYGYTF	TGTGCCAGCCTAAAAGATGACTATGGCTACACCTTC
.	.	TRBV29-1	TRBJ1-1	CSVYGAGRAEAFF	TGCAGCGTTTACGGGGCGGGACGAGCTGAAGCTTTCTTT
.	few	TRBV7-8	TRBJ2-2	CASSLAEGGGTGELFF	TGTGCCAGCAGCTTAGCGGAGGGTGGAGGCACCGGGGAGCTGTTTTTT
.	once	TRBV7-8	TRBJ1-2	CASSRIAASTGNYGYTF	TGTGCCAGCAGCCGCATTGCCGCCTCAACAGGCAACTATGGCTACACCTTC
TRBD2	.	TRBV7-2	TRBJ2-7	CASSLTPGGGPPYEQYF	TGTGCCAGCAGCCTAACCCCAGGCGGGGGGCCCCCCTACGAGCAGTACTTC
.	.	TRBV7-6	TRBJ2-7	CASSLESPYEQYF	TGTGCCAGCAGCTTAGAAAGCCCGTACGAGCAGTACTTC
.	.	TRBV5-6	TRBJ2-4	CASTPLNQNIQYF	TGTGCCAGCACCCCTCTAAACCAAAACATTCAGTACTTC
.	once	TRBV27	TRBJ1-4	CASSSGPFRYNEKLFF	TGTGCCAGCAGTTCTGGGCCCTTCCGATATAATGAAAAACTGTTTTTT
.	.	TRBV5-1	TRBJ2-2	CASSLEMTTSNTGELFF	TGCGCCAGCAGCTTGGAGATGACTACTTCGAACACCGGGGAGCTGTTTTTT
.	.	TRBV6-5	TRBJ2-2	CASHSTNTGELFF	TGTGCCAGTCACAGCACGAACACCGGGGAGCTGTTTTTT
.	few	TRBV2	TRBJ1-2	CASSSRGYGYTF	TGTGCCAGCAGTAGCCGGGGATATGGCTACACCTTC
TRBD1	.	TRBV18	TRBJ1-2	CASSPPTGSNYGYTF	TGTGCCAGCTCACCCCCGACAGGGTCTAACTATGGCTACACCTTC
TRBD1	.	TRBV18	TRBJ2-5	CASTPDRGQETQYF	TGTGCCAGCACCCCGGACAGGGGGCAGGAGACCCAGTACTTC
.	once	TRBV3-1/TRBV3-2	TRBJ1-2	CASSQDLRQDLSGYTF	TGTGCCAGCAGCCAAGATCTTAGGCAGGATCTTAGTGGCTACACCTTC
.	once	TRBV24-1	TRBJ2-5	CATSAGEGARGKETQYF	TGTGCCACCAGTGCTGGCGAAGGGGCAAGGGGAAAGGAGACCCAGTACTTC
TRBD1	few	TRBV2	TRBJ1-1	CASSGGTGLNTEAFF	TGTGCCAGCAGTGGAGGGACAGGGTTAAACACTGAAGCTTTCTTT
TRBD1	once	TRBV6-1	TRBJ2-3	CASSGRRDRGSDTQYF	TGTGCCAGCAGTGGACGCCGGGACAGGGGTTCAGATACGCAGTATTTT
.	.	TRBV9	TRBJ1-1	CASSVGGRRAPNTEAFF	TGTGCCAGCAGCGTAGGGGGAAGGAGGGCCCCGAACACTGAAGCTTTCTTT
.	.	TRBV6-1	TRBJ2-7	CASSEDGRYYEQYF	TGTGCCAGCAGTGAAGATGGTAGATACTACGAGCAGTACTTC
TRBD1	.	TRBV28	TRBJ1-4	CASSLGQGAGLFF	TGTGCCAGCAGTCTGGGCCAGGGGGCTGGGCTGTTTTTT
TRBD2	.	TRBV15	TRBJ2-3	CATSSPIGTRGGSTDTQYF	TGTGCCACCAGCAGTCCCATCGGGACCCGGGGGGGGAGCACAGATACGCAGTATTTT
TRBD2	.	TRBV5-1	TRBJ2-3	CASSLGLVGSTDTQYF	TGCGCCAGCAGCTTAGGACTAGTGGGGAGCACAGATACGCAGTATTTT
.	.	TRBV28	TRBJ1-4	CASRAAANEKLFF	TGTGCCAGCAGGGCCGCGGCTAATGAAAAACTGTTTTTT
TRBD1	.	TRBV30	TRBJ1-2	CACTGTGWNGYTF	TGTGCCTGCACCGGGACAGGGTGGAATGGCTACACCTTC
TRBD1	.	TRBV19	TRBJ1-5	CASSIGQGGQPQHF	TGTGCCAGTAGTATAGGACAGGGCGGACAGCCCCAGCATTTT
.	.	TRBV6-5	TRBJ2-7	CASNSRTSYEQYF	TGTGCCAGCAACTCGCGGACTTCCTACGAGCAGTACTTC
.	.	TRBV11-3	TRBJ2-2	CASSPRQAARVTGELFF	TGTGCCAGCAGCCCCAGACAGGCGGCTAGGGTCACCGGGGAGCTGTTTTTT
.	.	TRBV27	TRBJ1-4	CASSLWGANEKLFF	TGTGCCAGCAGTTTATGGGGAGCTAATGAAAAACTGTTTTTT
TRBD2	.	TRBV24-1	TRBJ2-3	CATSGGEAGLAGGPVDTQYF	TGTGCCACCAGTGGTGGGGAGGCGGGACTAGCGGGAGGGCCGGTAGATACGCAGTATTTT